These 22 T cell receptor beta chains originate from one sample sequenced in a study of T cell clonality in common variable immunodeficiency. Overall study results and limits: Reportedly, TCR beta sequences from common variable immunodeficiency showed fewer deletions and N-nucleotide insertions.

These receptors are not linked to any known antigen. Assay used: immunoSEQ multiplex PCR; TCRdb lists only in-frame clones, some missing. Altogether about 17,000 clones were found in the sample, and no singletons occur. The source material was peripheral blood mononuclear cells. The receptors were sampled from a human donor with common variable immunodeficiency.

A note on this clone: The read comes to an end 3 residues before the CDR3 does, leaving the germline J gene to fill in the end. The chain couples TRBV19 to TRBJ2-7; 7 nucleotides align to TRBD2. The CDR3 runs 13 residues. Germline loops: CDR1 LNHDA, CDR2 SQIVND (reference sequence). V dropped 5 bases and J dropped 0; count of bases not matched to a gene: 1. The part of the CDR3 DNA that was read is TGTGCCAGTAGTCCTAGCGGCTCCTACGAG. Residues: CASSPSGSYE. The whole CDR3 protein reads CASSPSGSYEQYF. The variable domain in full, with the rest retrieved from reference TRBV19 and TRBJ2-7, is DGGITQSPKYLFRKEGQNVTLSCEQNLNHDAMYWYRQDPGQGLRLIYYSQIVNDFQKGDIAEGYSVSREKKESFPLTVTSAQKNPTAFYLCASSPSGSYEQYFGPGTRLTVT.

This clone was observed many times. CDR3 DNA, as far as it was read: TGTGCCAGTAGCCGGGGACAGACCTATGGC. This codes for CASSRGQTYG. The entire CDR3 is CASSRGQTYGYTF. The J gene is TRBJ1-2, the V gene TRBV19; TRBD1 agrees at 7 bases. The read ends 3 residues shy of where the CDR3 ends; the end is completed using the germline J gene. Germline values: CDR1 LNHDA, CDR2 SQIVND (reference sequence). V was pared by 6 bases and J by 4 bases, with 5 bases of the junction left unmatched. This CDR3 has 13 amino acids.

In its sample, this clone was seen many times. The observed sequence ends 3 residues before the CDR3 terminus, with the missing tail filled in from the germline J gene. The chain recombines TRBV18 with TRBJ2-3, with 7 bases identical to TRBD1. The CDR3 sequence is 14 residues long. Germline loops: CDR1 KGHSH, CDR2 LQKENI. The ends lost 4 bases at V and 0 bases at J; junction bases unmatched: 1. The CDR3 sequence is CASSLTGSTDTQYF. The sequenced CDR3 bases are TGTGCCAGCTCACTGACAGGGAGCACAGATACG.

As for this clone: The CDR3 end lies 3 residues beyond the end of the read and is filled in from the germline J gene. This chain links TRBV7-2 with TRBJ1-3, with D possibly TRBD1 on 6 matching bases. The germline V and J ends were trimmed by 1 base and 0 bases, with 7 bases remaining between them. From germline, CDR1 is SGHTA and CDR2 FQGNSA. The CDR3 runs to 15 residues. CDR3 region: CASSLGQVSGNTIYF. The CDR3 bases that were read are TGTGCCAGCAGCTTAGGACAGGTCTCTGGAAACACC.

Worth noting for this clone: Read data end 3 residues before the CDR3 end; the end is taken from the germline J gene. V and J are TRBV7-9 and TRBJ2-1; possibly TRBD2 for D (6 bases). Between the trimmed V and J ends, which lost 7 bases and 0 bases, there was a span of 10 bases. CDR1 is SEHNR and CDR2 is FQNEAQ in the germline V gene (reference sequence). This CDR3 has 14 residues. CDR3 DNA (partial): TGTGCCAGCAAGGCGGGAACCTCCTACAATGAG. As protein: CASKAGTSYNE. The complete CDR3 protein is CASKAGTSYNEQFF.

This clone has ten or more counts. From the germline J gene comes the end of the CDR3, since the read stops 3 residues before it. The V gene is TRBV7-3, the J gene TRBJ2-1; weak D call: TRBD2 (5 bases). The CDR3 runs 16 residues. Germline-derived CDR1 and CDR2 are SGHTA and FQGTGA. The germline V and J ends were trimmed by 5 bases and 0 bases, with 14 bases remaining between them. The CDR3 protein is CASSLSGLTSYNEQFF. The sequenced CDR3 bases are TGTGCCAGCAGCCTTTCGGGGTTAACCTCCTACAATGAG.

This clone was seen a handful of times. With the read ending 3 residues before the CDR3 end, the germline J gene is used to fill in that end. The chain links TRBV7-9 to TRBJ2-7, with TRBD2 as a possible D gene (6 bases). This CDR3 region has 13 residues. V lost 3 bases and J 3 bases, leaving 9 bases between the germline ends. The germline V gene encodes CDR1 SEHNR and CDR2 FQNEAQ (reference sequence). CDR3 DNA (partial): TGTGCCAGCAGCTTCGGGGAGGTCTACGAG. Its translation is CASSFGEVYE. Given in full, the CDR3 is CASSFGEVYEQYF.

Concerning this clone itself: The CDR3 end falls 3 residues outside the read, so it is completed with the germline J gene. The V and J genes are TRBV19 and TRBJ2-7, with a weak D call TRBD2 (7 bases). The ends were cut back, 3 bases at V and 2 bases at J, with 14 bases in the middle. The CDR3 is 15 amino acids. Per germline, CDR1 LNHDA and CDR2 SQIVND (reference sequence). The CDR3 DNA, read in part, is TGTGCCAGTAGTATGATGGCGGGGGCAGCCTACGAG. This encodes CASSMMAGAAYE. The CDR3 in full is CASSMMAGAAYEQYF.

This clone turned up a few times. The sequenced fragment ends 3 residues before the CDR3 boundary, so the rest is inferred from the germline J gene. The chain has TRBV7-6 and TRBJ1-3; 10 bases map to TRBD1. The CDR3 sequence is 16 residues long. Looked up from germline, CDR1 is SGHVS and CDR2 is FNYEAQ. V gave up 4 bases and J gave up 4 bases; unmatched junction bases: 7. The CDR3 protein is CASSSRQGAYGNTIYF. The sequenced CDR3 bases are TGTGCCAGCAGCTCCAGACAGGGGGCGTACGGAAACACC.

A note on this clone: Coverage ceases 3 residues before the CDR3 finishes, and the germline J gene fills in the end. The chain couples TRBV5-1 to TRBJ2-1; D not resolved. Trimming pared 4 bases from V and 6 bases from J, leaving 8 bases between. The CDR3 has 12 amino acids. Germline-derived CDR1 and CDR2 are SGHRS and YFSETQ. The CDR3 bases that were read are TGCGCCAGCAGCCCATCGGGCAATGAG. Encoded protein: CASSPSGNE. The whole CDR3 sequence reads CASSPSGNEQFF.

This clone has at least ten counts. The CDR3 end lies 3 residues beyond the end of the read and is filled in from the germline J gene. The V and J genes are TRBV29-1 and TRBJ1-2, with unresolved D. V gave up 3 bases and J gave up 5 bases, with 10 bases separating them. The CDR3 covers 12 residues. Germline V gene sequence: CDR1 SQVTM, CDR2 ANQGSEA. CDR3 amino acids: CSVDPKRYGYTF. The part of the CDR3 DNA that was read is TGCAGCGTTGACCCTAAACGTTATGGC.

As concerns this clone: The read falls 3 residues short of the CDR3 end, and the missing part is taken from the germline J gene. The chain joins TRBV5-1 to TRBJ2-2; tentative D call: TRBD2 (6 bases). Germline CDR1 reads SGHRS; CDR2 reads YFSETQ. With 4 bases removed from V and 5 bases from J, the gap between germline ends came to 12 bases. The CDR3 has 14 amino acids. The CDR3 DNA, read in part, is TGCGCCAGCAGCCCGGTGGGGGGAACCGGGGAG. It is translated as CASSPVGGTGE. The whole CDR3 is CASSPVGGTGELFF.

This clone showed up just a few times. Read coverage stops 3 residues before the CDR3 terminus; the germline J gene supplies the remainder. V is TRBV6-1 and J is TRBJ2-3; no definite D call. The CDR3 runs 15 residues. V lost 1 base and J 7 bases, leaving 15 bases between the germline ends. The germline CDR1 and CDR2 sequences are MNHNS and SASEGT. The CDR3: CASSEDRVQINTQYF. CDR3 DNA (partial): TGTGCCAGCAGTGAAGACAGAGTCCAAATAAATACG.

This clone showed up many times. The read falls 3 residues short of the CDR3 end, and the missing part is taken from the germline J gene. V usage is TRBV7-6 and J usage is TRBJ1-1; D call uncertain. The length of the CDR3 is 16 residues. V lost 6 bases and J lost 4, with 21 bases in between. Per the germline V gene, CDR1 is SGHVS and CDR2 is FNYEAQ. This CDR3 is CASSLMVISAGTEAFF. The CDR3 DNA, read in part, is TGTGCCAGCAGTCTAATGGTGATTTCGGCGGGCACTGAA.

This clone has a handful of counts. From the germline J gene comes the end of the CDR3, since the read stops 3 residues before it. Different DNA sequences within this sample yield the same CDR3. This chain uses TRBV7-9 with TRBJ1-4; 9 bases are a match to TRBD1. The CDR3 extends over 15 amino acids. V shed 6 bases and J 8 bases; nucleotides not matched to a gene: 10. CDR1 SEHNR and CDR2 FQNEAQ come from the germline V gene (reference sequence). Partial CDR3 DNA: TGTGCCAGCAGTAAAAGACAGGGGGGTGGGGAAAAA. This encodes CASSKRQGGGEK. The CDR3 in full is CASSKRQGGGEKLFF.

This clone has only a few counts. At one of its ends the junction is not consistent with the germline gene, which may arise from a read error. The read falls 3 residues short of the CDR3 end, and the missing part is taken from the germline J gene. V gene TRBV2 combines with J gene TRBJ1-5; D not resolved. CDR1 is SNHLY, CDR2 FYNNEI, per germline. This CDR3 is built from 15 residues. Partial CDR3 DNA: TGTGCCAGCAGTAAAGCCCTTAGGGGCAATCAGCCC. Encoded protein: CASSKALRGNQP. In full, the CDR3 reads CASSKALRGNQPQHF.

This clone has a count of ten or more. The read gets to within 3 residues of the CDR3 end, and the germline J gene fills in the rest. The chain carries TRBV4-2 and TRBJ1-6; tentative D call: TRBD1 (6 bases). V was clipped by 0 bases and J by 7 bases, with 10 bases between them. CDR3 length: 15 amino acids. CDR1 is LGHNA and CDR2 is YNFKEQ in the germline V gene. Incomplete CDR3 DNA: TGTGCCAGCAGCCAAGAAAGACAGGACAATTCACCC. This encodes CASSQERQDNSP. The CDR3, in full, reads CASSQERQDNSPLHF.

This clone was counted at least ten times. The read falls 3 residues short of the CDR3 end, and the missing part is taken from the germline J gene. The chain employs TRBV7-2 and TRBJ1-2; perhaps TRBD1 as D (5 bases). CDR1 is SGHTA and CDR2 is FQGNSA in the germline V gene. The CDR3 is made up of 15 amino acids. Trimming cost V 5 bases and J 5 bases, with 18 bases left between them. CDR3 amino acids: CASSPSGGTVYGYTF. The sequenced CDR3 bases are TGTGCCAGCAGCCCAAGCGGGGGGACGGTATATGGC.

In this sample, this clone turned up a few times. The DNA ends 3 residues before the CDR3 does, and the rest of the CDR3 is filled in from the germline J gene. This chain uses TRBV20-1 with TRBJ2-7, with 9 positions matching TRBD2. This CDR3 is 19 amino acids long. Trimming cost V 2 bases and J 1 base; bases outside gene matches: 18. Germline V gene data show CDR1 as DFQATT and CDR2 as SNEGSKA (reference sequence). CDR3 DNA (partial): TGCAGTGCTAGACCTTCGGTGGGGGCCCAGCTAGCGGGATCCTACGAG. Translation: CSARPSVGAQLAGSYE. The whole CDR3 sequence reads CSARPSVGAQLAGSYEQYF.

This clone appeared many times. From the germline J gene comes the end of the CDR3, since the read stops 3 residues before it. The chain links TRBV20-1 to TRBJ2-3, with TRBD2 identical over 11 bases. The CDR3 spans 15 residues. V was clipped by 0 bases and J by 3 bases; unmatched bases: 2. Germline V gene lookup returns CDR1 DFQATT and CDR2 SNEGSKA (reference sequence). The CDR3 DNA, read in part, is TGCAGTGCTAGAGATAGCGGGAGGGTAACAGATACG. Protein sequence: CSARDSGRVTDT. The full CDR3 protein is CSARDSGRVTDTQYF.

Comments on this clone: Coverage ceases 3 residues before the CDR3 finishes, and the germline J gene fills in the end. This chain uses TRBV19 with TRBJ2-5; 9 positions agree with TRBD2. The CDR3 contains 17 residues. Germline assignment: CDR1 LNHDA and CDR2 SQIVND (reference sequence). V lost 6 bases, J lost 2 bases, and 13 bases stayed unmatched. CDR3 DNA (partial): TGTGCCAGTAGACCCTACGCGGGGGGGCGTAGGCAAGAGACC. Protein sequence: CASRPYAGGRRQET. In full, the CDR3 is CASRPYAGGRRQETQYF.

This clone was detected ten times or more. The missing CDR3 end, 3 residues past where the read stops, is filled in from the germline J gene. V usage is TRBV6-2 or TRBV6-3 and J usage is TRBJ2-3, with TRBD1 as a possible D gene (5 bases). Germline CDR1 and CDR2: MNHEY and SVGEGT. Trimming cost V 6 bases and J 0 bases, with 13 bases left between them. The CDR3 contains 15 residues. The covered CDR3 bases are TGTGCCAGCAGAAAACGACAGACCAGCACAGATACG. Encoded protein: CASRKRQTSTDT. The whole CDR3 reads CASRKRQTSTDTQYF.